This is a list of T cell receptor beta chains from one sample in a study of cytomegalovirus exposure and HLA in healthy donors. Assay: immunoSEQ multiplex PCR; the TCRdb copy retains only in-frame clones and omits some. Its table lists tens of thousands of clones. The sequenced sample was PBMCs. The receptors stem from a woman aged 40-49 years in good health and CMV-seropositive. CDR3s include the opening cysteine and the closing phenylalanine or tryptophan. Fields, in order: V gene, J gene, CDR3 protein.

v_gene: TRBV19
j_gene: TRBJ1-4
CDR3aa: CAGPRPPWKAEKLFF

v_gene: TRBV10-3
j_gene: TRBJ2-7
CDR3aa: CAIRRGLAGGAGYEQYF

v_gene: TRBV2
j_gene: TRBJ2-5
CDR3aa: CASVGLAGGGETQYF

v_gene: TRBV5-5
j_gene: TRBJ1-3
CDR3aa: CASSLSGSGNTIYF

v_gene: TRBV4-2
j_gene: TRBJ1-2
CDR3aa: CASSQGAGADYGYTF

v_gene: TRBV9
j_gene: TRBJ2-3
CDR3aa: CASSALGGGTDTQYF

v_gene: TRBV27
j_gene: TRBJ2-5
CDR3aa: CASSLSLERQETQYF

v_gene: TRBV6-5
j_gene: TRBJ1-1
CDR3aa: CASSWDRANTEAFF

v_gene: TRBV6-1
j_gene: TRBJ1-5
CDR3aa: CASEAGRSNQPQHF

v_gene: TRBV6-5
j_gene: TRBJ2-7
CDR3aa: CASTEGVGTYEQYF

v_gene: TRBV5-1
j_gene: TRBJ1-1
CDR3aa: CASSPNTGDRTEAFF

v_gene: TRBV6-5
j_gene: TRBJ1-4
CDR3aa: CASSYSGSINEKLFF

v_gene: TRBV28
j_gene: TRBJ2-7
CDR3aa: CASRPTAPGTGGEEQYF

v_gene: TRBV28
j_gene: TRBJ1-2
CDR3aa: CASTSPGWNYGYTF

v_gene: TRBV6-5
j_gene: TRBJ1-3
CDR3aa: CASSYSPRLAGTIYF

v_gene: TRBV9
j_gene: TRBJ1-1
CDR3aa: CASSQAIGQGNTEAFF

v_gene: TRBV7-2
j_gene: TRBJ1-2
CDR3aa: CASSLARGTQGGGYTF

v_gene: TRBV19
j_gene: TRBJ2-7
CDR3aa: CASSIRPGLAGNYEQYF

v_gene: TRBV2
j_gene: TRBJ1-1
CDR3aa: CASIEQTNTEAFF

v_gene: TRBV13
j_gene: TRBJ2-1
CDR3aa: CASSSGTSYNEQFF

v_gene: TRBV11-2
j_gene: TRBJ2-7
CDR3aa: CASSLGQGRRYEQYF

v_gene: TRBV6-5
j_gene: TRBJ2-7
CDR3aa: CATLVRQDSYEQYF

v_gene: TRBV13
j_gene: TRBJ1-4
CDR3aa: CASSRRQPTNEKLFF

v_gene: TRBV7-3
j_gene: TRBJ2-5
CDR3aa: CASSQGGTQYF

v_gene: TRBV7-9
j_gene: TRBJ1-2
CDR3aa: CASSLDGGRSVGYTF